The 11 T cell receptor beta chains reported below all come from one sample, sequenced in a study of molecular identifiers for immune sequencing clone quantification. TCRdb re-analysed the PCR reads in MiXCR, keeping a single row per CDR3 protein. The top ten hold 0.74% of the sample, which has some 320,000 distinct CDR3 sequences, about 23% seen once. The specimen was naive CD8+ T cells from blood, with Jurkat cell RNA spiked in. Subset meaning: FACS-sorted CD8+CD4-CCR7+CD45RA+ naive T cells. These receptors were taken from a human donor in good health. Some libraries in this study had Jurkat cell RNA spiked in.

This clonotype was counted a few times. The chain links TRBV29-1 to TRBJ2-2; 10 bases align to TRBD2. The J segment lost 6 bases and the V segment lost 3 bases, leaving 4 bases of the junction unmatched. CDR1 SQVTM and CDR2 ANQGSEA come from the germline V gene. The CDR3 spans 14 residues. This CDR3 is CSVDTSGMAGELFF. CDR3 DNA sequence: TGCAGCGTTGACACTAGCGGGATGGCCGGGGAGCTGTTTTTT.

In its sample, this clonotype was seen a few times. CDR3 nucleotides: TGTGCCAGCAGCCAATGGACTAGCGGGGAAGAGACCCAGTACTTC. As protein: CASSQWTSGEETQYF. The chain uses TRBV12-3 or TRBV12-4 and TRBJ2-5; 12 bases match TRBD2. Losses at the gene ends were 6 bases for V and 3 bases for J; bases not matched to a gene: 5. This CDR3 contains 15 residues.

This clonotype was observed many times. Here the CDR3 DNA reads TGTGCCAGCAGCCGGTCGGGCGATACGCAGTATTTT. Its protein product is CASSRSGDTQYF. This sequence joins TRBV7-2 and TRBJ2-3, with no clear D. The CDR3 spans 12 residues. The germline V gene has CDR1 SGHTA and CDR2 FQGNSA. The V and J ends lost 5 bases and 6 bases respectively, with 9 bases between them. The full variable domain, rest sourced from reference TRBV7-2 and TRBJ2-3, is GAGVSQSPSNKVTEKGKDVELRCDPISGHTALYWYRQSLGQGLEFLIYFQGNSAPDKSGLPSDRFSAERTGGSVSTLTIQRTQQEDSAVYLCASSRSGDTQYFGPGTRLTVL.

As concerns this clonotype: Since a much larger clone is just one base distant, this may be a read error. The V call is TRBV29-1, the J call TRBJ2-4, with D perhaps assigned TRBD1 or TRBD2 (5 bases each). Germline V gene data show CDR1 as SQVTM and CDR2 as ANQGSEA. Trimming removed 5 bases at V and 6 bases at J, with 17 bases between. The CDR3 consists of 14 residues. The DNA of the CDR3 is TGCAGCGTTACACCACGGGGCGGGCGAAACATTCAGTACTTC. Residues: CSVTPRGGRNIQYF.

The rearrangement uses TRBV4-1 and TRBJ1-5; D uncertain. The CDR3 runs to 14 residues. CDR1 MGHRA and CDR2 YSYEKL come from the germline V gene. V dropped 1 base and J dropped 1 base, with 5 bases sitting between them. Here the CDR3 reads CASSQGRSNQPQHF. CDR3 bases: TGCGCCAGCAGCCAAGGTAGGAGCAATCAGCCCCAGCATTTT.

As for this clonotype: This clone may be a read error of a much larger clone one base away. V usage is TRBV29-1 and J usage is TRBJ2-3, with 14 bases matching TRBD2. Per germline, CDR1 SQVTM and CDR2 ANQGSEA. This CDR3 has 16 amino acids. The CDR3 here is CSVVPWTSGGTDTRYF. The CDR3 nucleotides read TGCAGCGTTGTACCTTGGACTAGCGGGGGGACAGATACGCGGTATTTT.

The chain has TRBV3-1 and TRBJ1-3; D not certain. Trimming removed 3 bases at V and 0 bases at J, with 12 bases between. Per germline, CDR1 LGHDT and CDR2 YNNKEL (reference sequence). CDR3 length: 16 amino acids. The CDR3 nucleotides are TGTGCCAGCAGCCAGCCAGGACGGATCTCTGGAAACACCATATATTTT. This translates into CASSQPGRISGNTIYF.

This clonotype was detected many times. The V and J genes are TRBV29-1 and TRBJ2-7, with 10 bases that match TRBD1. The CDR3 runs 12 residues. The trim removed 7 bases at V and 10 bases at J, leaving 10 bases unmatched. Germline values: CDR1 SQVTM, CDR2 ANQGSEA. CDR3 in amino acids: CSGAGTGESQYF. DNA for the CDR3: TGCAGCGGGGCCGGGACAGGGGAGTCCCAGTACTTC.

Many counts were recorded for this clonotype. The chain links TRBV5-1 to TRBJ2-6, with D unresolved. The V and J ends lost 2 bases and 0 bases respectively, with 3 bases between them. This CDR3 has 14 residues. The germline V gene encodes CDR1 SGHRS and CDR2 YFSETQ. In nucleotides, the CDR3 is TGCGCCAGCAGCTTAGCCTCTGGGGCCAACGTCCTGACTTTC. It codes for CASSLASGANVLTF.

This clonotype has more than one count but fewer than ten. The V gene is TRBV6-2 or TRBV6-3, the J gene TRBJ2-1; D is possibly TRBD2 (6 bases). Germline V gene sequence: CDR1 MNHEY, CDR2 SVGEGT. This CDR3 is built from 15 residues. V shed 4 bases and J shed 6 bases, with 16 bases lying between them. The CDR3 protein is CASSSAGLISNEQFF. The CDR3 bases are TGTGCCAGCAGTTCTGCGGGGTTAATATCCAATGAGCAGTTCTTC.

The chain joins TRBV13 to TRBJ2-7; 8 positions agree with TRBD1. From germline, CDR1 is PRHDT and CDR2 FYEKMQ (reference sequence). CDR3 length equals 14 residues. The junction had 9 bases not matched to a gene; V was cut back by 5 bases and J by 6 bases. CDR3 bases: TGTGCCAGCAGCCCACGGACAGGGTTAGGCGAGCAGTACTTC. Protein product: CASSPRTGLGEQYF.